The rows below give T cell receptor beta chains drawn from one sample of a study of T cells in Graves' hyperthyroidism and ophthalmopathy. TCRdb ran MiXCR on the multiplex PCR reads and lists one entry per CDR3 protein. The table includes 200,000 to 250,000 distinct CDR3 sequences, 15% to 20% detected once. Input material: blood. Source of these receptors: a man aged 45-60 years with Graves' hyperthyroidism. Each CDR3 is given with its conserved first and last residue. Each record gives: J gene, CDR3 length, D gene, V gene, CDR3 protein. A D gene is named only where the DNA matches it firmly.

J: TRBJ2-3; length: 13; D: TRBD2; V: TRBV20-1; CDR3: CSAPREGGDTQYF
J: TRBJ1-1; length: 13; D: .; V: TRBV7-9; CDR3: CASSLKGKTEAFF
J: TRBJ2-3; length: 11; D: .; V: TRBV5-5; CDR3: CASSLLRGQYF
J: TRBJ1-5; length: 18; D: TRBD1; V: TRBV7-8; CDR3: CASSLNGFRQGVSQPQHF
J: TRBJ1-6; length: 15; D: TRBD1; V: TRBV19; CDR3: CASSTGDRDNSPLHF
J: TRBJ2-1; length: 15; D: .; V: TRBV19; CDR3: CASSHMLRGEDEQFF
J: TRBJ2-7; length: 15; D: .; V: TRBV3-1; CDR3: CASSLKRVTSYEQYF
J: TRBJ1-2; length: 14; D: TRBD1; V: TRBV28; CDR3: CASTPDREIYGYTF
J: TRBJ1-2; length: 15; D: .; V: TRBV30; CDR3: CAWSVPPAGSYGYTF
J: TRBJ2-7; length: 14; D: .; V: TRBV7-9; CDR3: CASSDTRSSYEQYF
J: TRBJ2-7; length: 15; D: TRBD1; V: TRBV27; CDR3: CASSFRDRIFYEQYF
J: TRBJ2-2; length: 15; D: .; V: TRBV5-1; CDR3: CASSLNNKGTGELFF
J: TRBJ1-1; length: 10; D: .; V: TRBV6-1; CDR3: CASRQGSAFF
J: TRBJ2-5; length: 14; D: .; V: TRBV7-2; CDR3: CASSAPGGGETQYF
J: TRBJ2-7; length: 19; D: TRBD2; V: TRBV6-4; CDR3: CASSDGGKREADTSYEQYF
J: TRBJ2-4; length: 14; D: TRBD2; V: TRBV2; CDR3: CASSPSGAKNIQYF
J: TRBJ1-2; length: 12; D: .; V: TRBV6-1; CDR3: CASSVQTGGYTF
J: TRBJ1-2; length: 13; D: TRBD1; V: TRBV29-1; CDR3: CSVATGRVRGYTF
J: TRBJ1-3; length: 15; D: .; V: TRBV18; CDR3: CASSPSGFSGNTIYF
J: TRBJ1-5; length: 13; D: .; V: TRBV27; CDR3: CASSPPGGQPQHF
J: TRBJ2-2; length: 15; D: TRBD2; V: TRBV5-1; CDR3: CASSLLLASTGELFF
J: TRBJ2-7; length: 14; D: .; V: TRBV9; CDR3: CASGVDPSGSEQYF
J: TRBJ2-1; length: 17; D: .; V: TRBV18; CDR3: CASSPLSDRGSYNEQFF
J: TRBJ2-1; length: 18; D: TRBD1; V: TRBV12-5; CDR3: CASGLRQGAVGRVGEQFF
J: TRBJ2-1; length: 14; D: .; V: TRBV7-7; CDR3: CASSSIGRRNEQFF
J: TRBJ2-3; length: 17; D: TRBD2; V: TRBV28; CDR3: CASSSPRTSGMADTQYF
J: TRBJ1-1; length: 14; D: TRBD1; V: TRBV7-8; CDR3: CASSLDRGYTEAFF
J: TRBJ1-4; length: 15; D: .; V: TRBV28; CDR3: CASRHRTALVEKLFF
J: TRBJ1-5; length: 15; D: .; V: TRBV4-1; CDR3: CASSQVLVGNQPQHF
J: TRBJ2-5; length: 12; D: .; V: TRBV3-1; CDR3: CASSRQGGAQYF
J: TRBJ2-1; length: 12; D: .; V: TRBV6-1; CDR3: CASSYGRHEQFF
J: TRBJ2-1; length: 15; D: .; V: TRBV4-2; CDR3: CASSQSRPVGDEQFF
J: TRBJ2-1; length: 13; D: .; V: TRBV9; CDR3: CASSVDGDNEQFF